Each of the 24 T cell receptor beta chains below was sequenced from the same sample in a study of ipilimumab plus nivolumab after autologous stem cell transplantation. Sequencing used immunoSEQ multiplex PCR; TCRdb keeps in-frame clones, though not all of them. The sample has approximately 15,000 clones, under 85% seen once; the top ten hold less than 40%. Sample: PBMCs, taken in a trial of ipilimumab plus nivolumab as post-transplant consolidation. Receptors were obtained from a male donor with diffuse large B-cell lymphoma.

The V and J genes are TRBV10-3 and TRBJ1-1; 9 bases align to TRBD1. CDR1 is ENHRY, CDR2 SYGVKD, per germline. The J segment lost 2 bases and the V segment lost 6 bases, leaving 1 base of the junction unmatched. The CDR3 covers 13 residues. CDR3 nucleotide sequence: TGTGCCATCAGCACAGGGGGCAACACTGAAGCTTTCTTT. Its protein is CAISTGGNTEAFF.

The chain recombines TRBV18 with TRBJ2-5, with D maybe TRBD2 (6 bases). The end of the DNA aligns better with TRBJ2-7, so the J call may be wrong. Germline V CDR1 and CDR2: KGHSH, LQKENI. The CDR3 is 15 residues long. The CDR3 protein is CASSPSGTAEYEQYF. CDR3 sequence (DNA): TGTGCCAGCTCACCATCGGGGACTGCGGAATACGAGCAGTACTTC.

The chain couples TRBV5-4 to TRBJ2-4, with TRBD2 as a possible D gene (5 bases). The CDR3 loop spans 15 amino acids. Trimming took off 0 bases at V and 0 bases at J, with 7 bases between the two ends. Germline V gene data show CDR1 as SGHNT and CDR2 as YYREEE (reference sequence). CDR3: CASSLVGRAKNIQYF. The CDR3 DNA reads as TGTGCCAGCAGCTTGGTGGGGAGAGCCAAAAACATTCAGTACTTC.

The rearrangement links TRBV6-5 to TRBJ1-1, with a tentative D call TRBD1 (5 bases). The V gene lost 5 bases and the J gene lost 5 bases, with 15 bases spanning the gap. CDR3 length equals 14 residues. CDR1 is MNHEY and CDR2 is SVGAGI in the germline V gene. The chain's CDR3 is CASSPGLGETEAFF. The DNA for the CDR3 is TGTGCCAGCAGTCCAGGGCTAGGTGAAACTGAAGCTTTCTTT.

The CDR3 spells CASSLAGLGPGSYEQYF. For the CDR3, the DNA is TGCGCCAGCAGCTTGGCCGGGTTGGGGCCTGGCTCCTACGAGCAGTACTTC. This rearrangement joins TRBV5-1 to TRBJ2-7; perhaps TRBD1 as D (5 bases). The CDR3 is 17 amino acids. V was cut by 0 bases and J by 0 bases, with 16 bases left in between. Looked up from germline, CDR1 is SGHRS and CDR2 is YFSETQ.

In its sample, this clone was seen once. The chain recombines TRBV6-5 with TRBJ2-2; D is perhaps TRBD2 (5 bases). The CDR3 extends over 14 amino acids. The V and J ends lost 6 bases and 0 bases respectively, with 8 bases between them. Germline V gene data show CDR1 as MNHEY and CDR2 as SVGAGI. DNA of the CDR3: TGTGCCAGCAGGGGGAGCCCGAACACCGGGGAGCTGTTTTTT. Residues: CASRGSPNTGELFF.

The sample holds one count of this clone. The junction shows a germline mismatch at one end, possibly a read error. The chain carries TRBV19 and TRBJ2-7; the D gene is possibly TRBD2 (10 bases). From germline, CDR1 is LNHDA and CDR2 SQIVND (reference sequence). The CDR3 is 15 residues long. Here the CDR3 reads CASSTLAGQGYGQYF. The CDR3 DNA follows: TGTGCCAGTAGCACACTAGCGGGACAGGGCTACGGGCAGTACTTC.

The V gene is TRBV9, the J gene TRBJ1-2, with D hard to call. The CDR3 consists of 15 residues. CDR1 and CDR2 (germline): SGDLS, YYNGEE. V lost 0 bases to trimming and J lost 1 base, with 10 bases between them. In nucleotides, the CDR3 is TGTGCCAGCAGCGTAGGGGTGGGTATTAACTATGGCTACACCTTC. It translates to CASSVGVGINYGYTF.

The table lists this clone with a count of one. This sequence joins TRBV5-1 and TRBJ2-7; D uncertain. V gave up 2 bases and J gave up 2 bases, with 8 bases separating them. The germline V gene has CDR1 SGHRS and CDR2 YFSETQ. The CDR3 contains 13 residues. The DNA for the CDR3 is TGCGCCAGCAGCTTAGAGGCCCCCTACGAGCAGTACTTC. Translation: CASSLEAPYEQYF.

This clone was detected once. The rearrangement links TRBV27 to TRBJ2-7, with TRBD1 matching 7 bases. Germline CDR1 MNHEY, CDR2 SMNVEV (reference sequence). The trim removed 5 bases at V and 3 bases at J, leaving 10 bases unmatched. This CDR3 has 15 amino acids. Here the CDR3 reads CASSGLTGFNYEQYF. The CDR3 bases are TGTGCCAGCAGTGGCCTGACAGGGTTCAACTACGAGCAGTACTTC.

The chain couples TRBV10-3 to TRBJ1-1; D remains ambiguous. The CDR3 consists of 13 residues. CDR1 and CDR2 (germline): ENHRY, SYGVKD. V lost 9 bases to trimming and J lost 1 base, with 12 bases between them. In nucleotides, the CDR3 is TGTGCCATGCGAGGACTTCCGAACACTGAAGCTTTCTTT. Translation gives CAMRGLPNTEAFF.

This chain uses TRBV7-3 with TRBJ2-2; TRBD2 matches at 7 bases. Germline V gene data show CDR1 as SGHTA and CDR2 as FQGTGA. J was trimmed by 3 bases and V by 6 bases; bases with no gene match: 1. The CDR3 sequence is 13 residues long. The CDR3 spells CASRTSDTGELFF. CDR3 coding DNA: TGTGCCAGCAGAACTAGCGACACCGGGGAGCTGTTTTTT.

J is TRBJ2-7 and V is TRBV21-1; the table's D call, TRBD2, was not checked against the DNA. TRBV21-1 is a pseudogene locus. This CDR3 has 16 residues. CDR3 DNA sequence: TGTGCCAGCAGCCCTCTAAGGGGGAGGGGGACCTACGAGCGGTACTTC. It is translated as CASSPLRGRGTYERYF.

This chain connects TRBV6-5 to TRBJ2-1; a possible D gene is TRBD1 (5 bases). V shed 2 bases and J shed 0 bases, with 11 bases lying between them. This CDR3 spans 16 amino acids. Germline CDR1 is MNHEY and CDR2 is SVGAGI. CDR3 residues: CASSYQGWGSYNEQFF. DNA of the CDR3: TGTGCCAGCAGTTACCAGGGTTGGGGCTCCTACAATGAGCAGTTCTTC.

A remark on this clone: Only one base separates this from a far larger clonotype, so it likely reflects a read error. The chain couples TRBV27 to TRBJ1-1; weak D call: TRBD1 (5 bases). Germline-derived CDR1 and CDR2 are MNHEY and SMNVEV (reference sequence). The CDR3 totals 14 residues. V was trimmed by 5 bases and J by 5 bases, leaving 15 bases between them. CDR3 DNA sequence: TGTGCCAGCAGTGCCCCCGGGGGAGATACTGAAGCTTTCTTT. It specifies CASSAPGGDTEAFF.

The chain joins TRBV6-1 to TRBJ1-1; TRBD1 might be the D (6 bases). The V gene lost 8 bases and the J gene lost 7 bases, with 17 bases spanning the gap. This CDR3 region has 13 residues. CDR1 and CDR2 (germline): MNHNS, SASEGT. CDR3 bases: TGTGCCAGCCCGGGCGACGGGACAAGTGAAGCTTTCTTT. It is translated as CASPGDGTSEAFF.

The chain is built from TRBV29-1 and TRBJ2-1; D unresolved. The CDR3 extends over 12 amino acids. V was clipped by 6 bases and J by 2 bases, with 8 bases between them. Per germline, CDR1 SQVTM and CDR2 ANQGSEA. Here the CDR3 DNA reads TGCAGCGTATCGTCGCCCTACAATGAGCAGTTCTTC. This translates into CSVSSPYNEQFF.

The chain combines TRBV5-1 with TRBJ2-3; D gene unclear. The germline V gene encodes CDR1 SGHRS and CDR2 YFSETQ. There are 15 residues in the CDR3. V was cut by 0 bases and J by 1 base, with 9 bases left in between. CDR3 residues: CASSLGALGTDTQYF. In DNA, the CDR3 is TGCGCCAGCAGCTTGGGGGCCTTGGGCACAGATACGCAGTATTTT.

In DNA form, the CDR3 reads TGCAGCGTTGATGAGGGGGCGATTAAGGAGACCCAGTACTTC. It is translated as CSVDEGAIKETQYF. The V gene is TRBV29-1, the J gene TRBJ2-5; TRBD1 matches at 7 bases. This CDR3 is 14 amino acids long. Germline assignment: CDR1 SQVTM and CDR2 ANQGSEA. The V and J ends lost 3 bases and 5 bases, in that order; junction bases with no gene match: 9.

The rearrangement uses TRBV11-2 and TRBJ2-3; 7 positions agree with TRBD2. Germline assignment: CDR1 SGHAT and CDR2 FQNNGV. The CDR3 totals 18 residues. V lost 1 base, J lost 1 base, and 11 bases stayed unmatched. The CDR3 bases are TGTGCCAGCAGCTTAGTCCCGACTAGCTTGGTGGGCACAGATACGCAGTATTTT. It is translated as CASSLVPTSLVGTDTQYF.

The rearrangement links TRBV2 to TRBJ1-1; perhaps TRBD1 as D (5 bases). The CDR3 has 13 amino acids. Trimming pared 7 bases from V and 0 bases from J, leaving 9 bases between. Looked up from germline, CDR1 is SNHLY and CDR2 is FYNNEI. The CDR3 nucleotides are TGTGCCAGCATGTGGGACCTGAACACTGAAGCTTTCTTT. Translating gives CASMWDLNTEAFF. The whole variable domain, remainder taken from reference TRBV2 and TRBJ1-1, is EPEVTQTPSHQVTQMGQEVILRCVPISNHLYFYWYRQILGQKVEFLVSFYNNEISEKSEIFDDQFSVERPDGSNFTLKIRSTKLEDSAMYFCASMWDLNTEAFFGQGTRLTVV.

The gene calls are TRBV28 and TRBJ1-4, with 7 positions matching TRBD1. Per the germline V gene, CDR1 is MDHEN and CDR2 is SYDVKM. Trimming at V came to 7 bases and at J to 6 bases, leaving 8 bases not matched to a gene. The CDR3 covers 14 residues. The CDR3 sequence: CASNYGTVDEKLFF. The DNA for the CDR3 is TGTGCCAGCAACTACGGGACAGTGGATGAAAAACTGTTTTTT.

This clone was detected a few times. The V gene is TRBV25-1, the J gene TRBJ1-3; D gene unclear. The CDR3 has 12 amino acids. Per the germline V gene, CDR1 is MGHDK and CDR2 is SYGVNS. The V and J ends lost 6 bases and 0 bases respectively, with 3 bases between them. The CDR3 spells CASRSSGNTIYF. The CDR3 DNA follows: TGTGCCAGCAGGAGCTCTGGAAACACCATATATTTT.

The chain couples TRBV7-8 to TRBJ2-5; the match to TRBD1 covers 8 bases. J gave up 4 bases and V 4 bases, and 11 bases lay outside the gene matches. The CDR3 is made up of 16 amino acids. CDR1 SGHVS and CDR2 FQNEAQ come from the germline V gene. The CDR3 DNA is TGTGCCAGCAGCTCCCGGACAGGGAACACCCCAGAGACCCAGTACTTC. Its translation is CASSSRTGNTPETQYF.